The 22 T cell receptor beta chains given below trace back to one sample, sequenced in a study of regulatory T cells in long-lasting Graves disease. Indicated time point: persistent/refractory GD, antithyroid drugs over 5 years with positive TRAb. The TCR library used RNA extracted from PBMCs. With iRepertoire HTBI primers and Arm-PCR of CDR3 regions, TCR beta libraries were built. TCRdb independently ran MiXCR on the multiplex PCR reads; one entry per CDR3 protein. The data hold about half a million distinct CDR3 sequences, with under 25% observed a single time. Here the sequenced sample was peripheral blood mononuclear cells (PBMCs), taken when the disease was refractory, from a patient treated with antithyroid drugs. The receptors derive from a female donor with Graves disease.

CDR3: CASSRAGAGANTGELFF. The CDR3 DNA reads as TGCGCCAGCAGCAGGGCTGGGGCAGGGGCGAACACCGGGGAGCTGTTTTTT. The chain couples TRBV5-1 to TRBJ2-2; D might be TRBD1 (6 bases). This CDR3 is 17 amino acids long. Trimming pared 4 bases from V and 0 bases from J, leaving 16 bases between. Germline lookup yields CDR1 SGHRS and CDR2 YFSETQ.

The chain joins TRBV11-1 to TRBJ2-1; TRBD1 matches 10 bases. The V gene end was trimmed by 6 bases and the J gene end by 5 bases; junction bases not matched to a gene: 7. The CDR3 length is 15 residues. From germline, CDR1 is SGHAT and CDR2 FQDESV (reference sequence). CDR3 DNA: TGTGCCAGCAGTTCCGGGACAGGGGCCCACAATGAGCAGTTCTTC. Amino acids: CASSSGTGAHNEQFF. The full variable domain, completed using reference TRBV11-1 and TRBJ2-1, is EAEVAQSPRYKITEKSQAVAFWCDPISGHATLYWYRQILGQGPELLVQFQDESVVDDSQLPKDRFSAERLKGVDSTLKIQPAELGDSAMYLCASSSGTGAHNEQFFGPGTRLTVL.

The rearrangement links TRBV20-1 to TRBJ2-7; maybe TRBD2 (6 bases). The CDR3 runs 15 residues. V lost 3 bases to trimming and J lost 0 bases, with 15 bases between them. The germline CDR1 and CDR2 sequences are DFQATT and SNEGSKA (reference sequence). CDR3 amino acids: CSARGGARDSYEQYF. The DNA of the CDR3 is TGCAGTGCTAGGGGAGGTGCCAGGGACTCCTACGAGCAGTACTTC.

This clonotype was recorded at least ten times. The chain has TRBV11-2 and TRBJ1-1, with TRBD1 identical over 8 bases. Looked up from germline, CDR1 is SGHAT and CDR2 is FQNNGV. CDR3 length: 16 residues. The V and J ends lost 4 bases and 3 bases, in that order; junction bases with no gene match: 10. CDR3 sequence: CASSSLMDRVDTEAFF. The CDR3 DNA is TGTGCCAGCAGCTCCCTTATGGACAGGGTTGACACTGAAGCTTTCTTT.

The chain uses TRBV27 and TRBJ1-5; maybe TRBD1 (5 bases). Trimming cost V 4 bases and J 7 bases, with 14 bases left between them. The CDR3 loop spans 14 amino acids. The germline V gene has CDR1 MNHEY and CDR2 SMNVEV (reference sequence). CDR3 in amino acids: CASSSSGERQPQHF. CDR3 nucleotides: TGTGCCAGCAGTTCCTCGGGGGAGAGGCAGCCCCAGCATTTT.

This clonotype was detected ten times or more. The J gene is TRBJ1-1, the V gene TRBV20-1, with 7 bases matching TRBD1. CDR1 is DFQATT and CDR2 is SNEGSKA in the germline V gene (reference sequence). Germline trimming cut 4 bases from V and 3 bases from J; bases unmatched to any gene: 11. This CDR3 has 15 amino acids. DNA of the CDR3: TGCAGTGCTACTCCACAGGGGTATGGGGACACTGAAGCTTTCTTT. Translating gives CSATPQGYGDTEAFF.

This clonotype was counted at least ten times. The chain joins TRBV28 to TRBJ2-5; TRBD1 might be the D (6 bases). From germline, CDR1 is MDHEN and CDR2 SYDVKM. V was cut by 6 bases and J by 5 bases, with 13 bases left in between. This CDR3 is 13 amino acids long. CDR3 in DNA: TGTGCCAGCAGCCCCACAGGGTGGGAGACCCAGTACTTC. Encoded protein: CASSPTGWETQYF.

This clonotype was picked up many times. This chain joins TRBV28 and TRBJ2-7, with TRBD2 identical over 7 bases. After removal of 5 bases from V and 2 bases from J, the junction contained 3 bases not matched to a gene. The germline CDR1 and CDR2 sequences are MDHEN and SYDVKM. The CDR3 sequence is 13 residues long. Here the CDR3 DNA reads TGTGCCAGCAGTCGGGACTACGCCTACGAGCAGTACTTC. This sequence encodes CASSRDYAYEQYF.

This clonotype was seen many times. The chain joins TRBV20-1 to TRBJ2-5; 8 bases line up with TRBD2. The CDR3 consists of 18 residues. Losses at the gene ends were 0 bases for V and 2 bases for J; bases not matched to a gene: 14. The germline CDR1 and CDR2 sequences are DFQATT and SNEGSKA (reference sequence). The CDR3 DNA sequence: TGCAGTGCTAGAGATCAGAACGGGAGGGCCTGGGGTCAAGAGACCCAGTACTTC. Translated, it gives CSARDQNGRAWGQETQYF.

This chain connects TRBV28 to TRBJ2-7; 10 nucleotides line up with TRBD2. V shed 6 bases and J 3 bases; nucleotides not matched to a gene: 11. This CDR3 spans 16 amino acids. From germline, CDR1 is MDHEN and CDR2 SYDVKM. The CDR3 sequence is CASSPAGTSVFYEQYF. In DNA form, the CDR3 reads TGTGCCAGCAGCCCAGCCGGGACTAGCGTTTTCTACGAGCAGTACTTC. Combining the CDR3 with reference TRBV28 and TRBJ2-7 gives the whole variable domain DVKVTQSSRYLVKRTGEKVFLECVQDMDHENMFWYRQDPGLGLRLIYFSYDVKMKEKGDIPEGYSVSREKKERFSLILESASTNQTSMYLCASSPAGTSVFYEQYFGPGTRLTVT.

This clonotype appeared many times. The V gene is TRBV7-2, the J gene TRBJ2-2; 7 positions agree with TRBD1. The CDR3 runs to 18 residues. CDR1 is SGHTA and CDR2 is FQGNSA in the germline V gene. Losses at the gene ends were 0 bases for V and 5 bases for J; bases not matched to a gene: 12. This CDR3 reads CASSLARRRQGFTGELFF. Written as DNA, the CDR3 is TGTGCCAGCAGCTTAGCGCGACGGCGACAGGGATTTACCGGGGAGCTGTTTTTT.

At least ten counts were recorded for this clonotype. V and J are TRBV28 and TRBJ1-5; maybe TRBD1 (5 bases). The CDR3 extends over 16 amino acids. From germline, CDR1 is MDHEN and CDR2 SYDVKM. The germline V and J ends were trimmed by 2 bases and 5 bases, with 16 bases remaining between them. CDR3 in amino acids: CASSLGVAGSDQPQHF. The CDR3 nucleotides are TGTGCCAGCAGTTTAGGGGTGGCAGGGTCGGATCAGCCCCAGCATTTT.

The gene calls are TRBV28 and TRBJ2-3; D is ambiguous. Trimming removed 5 bases from V and 2 bases from J, with 11 bases in between. The CDR3 contains 14 residues. Germline values: CDR1 MDHEN, CDR2 SYDVKM. The CDR3 DNA is TGTGCCAGCAGTCTCCGACACCTCACAGATACGCAGTATTTT. Its translation is CASSLRHLTDTQYF.

The rearrangement uses TRBV2 and TRBJ2-2, with 7 nucleotides matching TRBD1. V dropped 7 bases and J dropped 6; count of bases not matched to a gene: 8. The CDR3 is made up of 14 amino acids. From germline, CDR1 is SNHLY and CDR2 FYNNEI. The CDR3 nucleotides are TGTGCCAGCATCCAGGGGGTGAGCGCCGGGGAGCTGTTTTTT. This codes for CASIQGVSAGELFF.

In its sample, this clonotype was seen many times. This CDR3 reads CASSAERVQETQYF. In nucleotides, the CDR3 is TGTGCCAGCAGTGCGGAGAGGGTCCAAGAGACCCAGTACTTC. The chain has TRBV2 and TRBJ2-5, with a tentative D call TRBD2 (5 bases). This CDR3 has 14 residues. Trimming took off 4 bases at V and 1 base at J, with 10 bases between the two ends. CDR1 and CDR2 from the germline V gene are SNHLY and FYNNEI.

Here the CDR3 DNA reads TGTGCCAGCAGCCCCAATTCGGAGCAGTACTTC. Encoded protein: CASSPNSEQYF. This chain uses TRBV7-2 with TRBJ2-7; D is uncertain. The V end was cut by 5 bases, the J end by 7 bases, with 9 bases between. The CDR3 covers 11 residues. Per germline, CDR1 SGHTA and CDR2 FQGNSA.

This clonotype was observed at least ten times. The chain uses TRBV11-2 and TRBJ2-7; the D is unclear. The CDR3 is made up of 13 amino acids. Germline V gives CDR1 SGHAT, CDR2 FQNNGV. Trimming took off 6 bases at V and 1 base at J, with 10 bases between the two ends. The CDR3 is CASRGPSSYEQYF. CDR3 DNA sequence: TGTGCCAGCAGAGGGCCCTCATCCTACGAGCAGTACTTC.

This chain links TRBV30 with TRBJ2-7; D uncertain. The CDR3 runs to 11 residues. Germline CDR1 and CDR2: GTSNPN and SVGIG (reference sequence). Trimming stripped 0 bases from V and 5 bases from J, with 5 bases between. CDR3 nucleotide sequence: TGTGCCTGGAGTGTCAGCCACGAGCAGTACTTC. It encodes CAWSVSHEQYF.

This clonotype was counted at least ten times. The chain uses TRBV6-2 or TRBV6-3 and TRBJ2-7; maybe TRBD2 (5 bases). Trimming took 4 bases from V and 2 from J, leaving 6 bases between them. CDR1 MNHEY and CDR2 SVGEGT come from the germline V gene. This CDR3 comprises 12 residues. The CDR3 DNA is TGTGCCAGCAGTTCCGGGGCCTACGAGCAGTACTTC. Encoded protein: CASSSGAYEQYF.

This chain connects TRBV11-1 to TRBJ2-6; 9 bases are shared with TRBD1. J lost 0 bases, V lost 5 bases, and 8 bases had no gene match. Germline V lookup: CDR1 SGHAT, CDR2 FQDESV (reference sequence). The CDR3 loop spans 18 amino acids. The CDR3 DNA reads as TGTGCCAGCAGCCCCCGGACAGGGGCCGGCTCTGGGGCCAACGTCCTGACTTTC. This codes for CASSPRTGAGSGANVLTF.

This clonotype was picked up many times. The rearrangement links TRBV30 to TRBJ1-4; 8 bases fit TRBD1. CDR3 length: 11 amino acids. Trimming removed 5 bases from V and 8 bases from J; junction bases left unmatched: 1. CDR1 is GTSNPN and CDR2 is SVGIG in the germline V gene (reference sequence). The CDR3 sequence: CAWQGAEKLFF. CDR3 DNA sequence: TGTGCCTGGCAGGGGGCGGAAAAACTGTTTTTT.

This clonotype has a count of ten or more. This chain connects TRBV6-5 to TRBJ2-7, with 7 bases lining up with TRBD1. The CDR3 covers 14 residues. Germline CDR1 MNHEY, CDR2 SVGAGI. V was clipped by 2 bases and J by 2 bases; unmatched bases: 3. The CDR3 nucleotides read TGTGCCAGCAGTTACCGGGACAGCGCCTACGAGCAGTACTTC. This translates into CASSYRDSAYEQYF.